Following are 5 T cell receptor beta chains from one sample sequenced in a study of T cells in Graves' hyperthyroidism and ophthalmopathy. Regions amplified from RNA transcripts were the TCR beta CDR3 regions. The HTBI primer set drove a first-round RT-PCR of the TCR CDR3. MiXCR, run by TCRdb on the multiplex PCR reads, gives a single entry per CDR3 protein. This table has 300,000 to 450,000 distinct CDR3 sequences, around a sixth appearing once. Sequenced: blood. The source of these receptors is a man aged 18-30 years with Graves' ophthalmopathy.

This clonotype was found many times. This sequence joins TRBV2 and TRBJ2-5, with D possibly being TRBD1 (6 bases). V lost 11 bases and J 1 base, leaving 14 bases between the germline ends. CDR3 length: 13 residues. Germline loops: CDR1 SNHLY, CDR2 FYNNEI. CDR3 in amino acids: CAGRGDIQETQYF. The CDR3 bases are TGTGCCGGAAGAGGGGACATCCAAGAGACCCAGTACTTC.

This clonotype was seen more than once but under ten times. This chain joins TRBV18 and TRBJ1-5; 7 bases are a match to TRBD1. Unmatched junction bases numbered 4, after V lost 1 base and J lost 7 bases. The CDR3 totals 14 residues. Germline V CDR1 and CDR2: KGHSH, LQKENI. The CDR3: CASSPQGAPQPQHF. As DNA, the CDR3 is TGTGCCAGCTCACCACAGGGGGCTCCCCAGCCCCAGCATTTT.

At least ten counts were recorded for this clonotype. This sequence joins TRBV12-3 or TRBV12-4 and TRBJ1-5; TRBD1 is a possible D gene (5 bases). The CDR3 extends over 14 amino acids. Trimming removed 11 bases at V and 7 bases at J, with 21 bases between. The DNA of the CDR3 is TGTGCCGGTTCCCGAGGGGTCAGTCACCAGCCCCAGCATTTT. Translated: CAGSRGVSHQPQHF.

At least ten counts were recorded for this clonotype. CDR3 region: CASSFQGLYEQYF. The CDR3 nucleotides are TGTGCCAGCAGTTTTCAGGGGCTCTACGAGCAGTACTTC. The chain uses TRBV28 and TRBJ2-7; the D gene is possibly TRBD1 (6 bases). V dropped 3 bases and J dropped 3 bases, with 9 bases sitting between them. The CDR3 sequence is 13 residues long. Germline loops: CDR1 MDHEN, CDR2 SYDVKM.

At least ten counts were recorded for this clonotype. The rearrangement links TRBV6-1 to TRBJ1-2, with D unclear. Trimming removed 7 bases from V and 4 bases from J, with 10 bases in between. The CDR3 is 12 amino acids. Germline assignment: CDR1 MNHNS and CDR2 SASEGT. The CDR3 nucleotides are TGTGCCAGCACCGAGGTTGCCTATGGCTACACCTTC. It codes for CASTEVAYGYTF.